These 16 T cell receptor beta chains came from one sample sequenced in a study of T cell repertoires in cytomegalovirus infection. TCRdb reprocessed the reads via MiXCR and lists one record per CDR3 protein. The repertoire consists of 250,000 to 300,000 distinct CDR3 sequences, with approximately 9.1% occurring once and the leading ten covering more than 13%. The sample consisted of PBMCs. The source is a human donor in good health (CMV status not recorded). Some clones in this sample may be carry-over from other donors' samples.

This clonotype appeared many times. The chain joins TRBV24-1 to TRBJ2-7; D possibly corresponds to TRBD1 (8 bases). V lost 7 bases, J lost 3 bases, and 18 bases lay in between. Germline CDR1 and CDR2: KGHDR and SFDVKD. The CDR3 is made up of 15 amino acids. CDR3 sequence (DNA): TGTGCCACCAGAGAAAACAGGGGGGGATGCTACGAGCAGTACTTC. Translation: CATRENRGGCYEQYF.

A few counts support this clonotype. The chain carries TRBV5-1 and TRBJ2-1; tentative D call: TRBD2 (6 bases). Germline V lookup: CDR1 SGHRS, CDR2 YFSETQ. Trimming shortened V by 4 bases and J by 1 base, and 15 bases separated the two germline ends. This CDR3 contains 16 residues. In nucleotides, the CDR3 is TGCGCCAGCAGCACGGGACTCCTACCGTCCTACAATGAGCAGTTCTTC. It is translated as CASSTGLLPSYNEQFF.

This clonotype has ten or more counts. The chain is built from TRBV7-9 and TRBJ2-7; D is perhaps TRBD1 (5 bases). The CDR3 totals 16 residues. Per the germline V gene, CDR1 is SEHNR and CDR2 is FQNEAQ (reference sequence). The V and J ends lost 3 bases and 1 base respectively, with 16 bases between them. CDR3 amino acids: CASSFGLGRDSYEQYF. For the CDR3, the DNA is TGTGCCAGCAGCTTCGGCCTGGGCAGGGATTCCTACGAGCAGTACTTC.

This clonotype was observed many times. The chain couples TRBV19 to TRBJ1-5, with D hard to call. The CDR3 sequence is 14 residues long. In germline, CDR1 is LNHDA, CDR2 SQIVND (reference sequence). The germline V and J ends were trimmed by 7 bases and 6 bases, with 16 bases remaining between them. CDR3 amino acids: CASMEINGVQPQHF. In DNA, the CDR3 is TGTGCCAGTATGGAGATAAACGGGGTTCAGCCCCAGCATTTT.

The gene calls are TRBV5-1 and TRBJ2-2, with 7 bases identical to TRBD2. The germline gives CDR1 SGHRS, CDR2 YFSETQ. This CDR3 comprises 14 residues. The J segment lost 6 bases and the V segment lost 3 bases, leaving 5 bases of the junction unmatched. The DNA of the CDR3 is TGCGCCAGCAGCTCAAAGACTAGCCCCGGGGAGCTGTTTTTT. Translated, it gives CASSSKTSPGELFF.

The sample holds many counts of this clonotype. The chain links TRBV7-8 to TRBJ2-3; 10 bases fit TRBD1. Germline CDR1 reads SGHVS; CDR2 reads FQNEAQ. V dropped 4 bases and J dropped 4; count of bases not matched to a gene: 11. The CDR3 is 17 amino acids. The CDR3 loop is CASSSPTGGLDADTQYF. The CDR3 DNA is TGTGCCAGCAGCTCTCCGACAGGGGGCCTTGATGCAGATACGCAGTATTTT.

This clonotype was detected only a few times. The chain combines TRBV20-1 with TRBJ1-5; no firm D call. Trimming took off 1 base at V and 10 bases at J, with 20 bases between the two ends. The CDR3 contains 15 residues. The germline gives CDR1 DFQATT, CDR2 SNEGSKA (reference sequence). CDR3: CSARASVAGAHPQHF. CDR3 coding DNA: TGCAGTGCTAGAGCGTCGGTGGCCGGCGCCCACCCCCAGCATTTT.

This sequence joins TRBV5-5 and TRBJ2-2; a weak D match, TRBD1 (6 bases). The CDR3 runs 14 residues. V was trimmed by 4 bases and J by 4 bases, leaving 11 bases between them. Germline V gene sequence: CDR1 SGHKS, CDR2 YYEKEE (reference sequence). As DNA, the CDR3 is TGTGCCAGCAGCCGGGACATAGGCACCGGGGAGCTGTTTTTT. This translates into CASSRDIGTGELFF. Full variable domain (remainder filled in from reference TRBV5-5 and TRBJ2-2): DAGVTQSPTHLIKTRGQQVTLRCSPISGHKSVSWYQQVLGQGPQFIFQYYEKEERGRGNFPDRFSARQFPNYSSELNVNALLLGDSALYLCASSRDIGTGELFFGEGSRLTVL.

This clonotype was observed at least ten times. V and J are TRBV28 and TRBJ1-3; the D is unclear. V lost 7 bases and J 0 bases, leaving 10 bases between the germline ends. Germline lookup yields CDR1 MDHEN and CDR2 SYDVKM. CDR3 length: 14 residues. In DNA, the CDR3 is TGTGCCAGCATCCCCACGTCCTCTGGAAACACCATATATTTT. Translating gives CASIPTSSGNTIYF. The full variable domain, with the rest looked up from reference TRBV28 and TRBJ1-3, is DVKVTQSSRYLVKRTGEKVFLECVQDMDHENMFWYRQDPGLGLRLIYFSYDVKMKEKGDIPEGYSVSREKKERFSLILESASTNQTSMYLCASIPTSSGNTIYFGEGSWLTVV.

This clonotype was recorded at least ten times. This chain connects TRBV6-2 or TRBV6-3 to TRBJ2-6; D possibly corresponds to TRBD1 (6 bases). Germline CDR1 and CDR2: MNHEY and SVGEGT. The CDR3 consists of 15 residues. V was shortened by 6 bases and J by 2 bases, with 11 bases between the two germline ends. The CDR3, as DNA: TGTGCCAGCAGAAAGCAGGGGCCTGGGGCCAACGTCCTGACTTTC. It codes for CASRKQGPGANVLTF.

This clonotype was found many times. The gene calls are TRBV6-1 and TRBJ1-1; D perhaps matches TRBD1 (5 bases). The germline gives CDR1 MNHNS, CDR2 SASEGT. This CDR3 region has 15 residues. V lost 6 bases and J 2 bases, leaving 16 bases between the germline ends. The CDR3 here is CASRSGAGGNTEAFF. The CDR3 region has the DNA TGTGCCAGCAGGAGCGGGGCTGGGGGTAACACTGAAGCTTTCTTT.

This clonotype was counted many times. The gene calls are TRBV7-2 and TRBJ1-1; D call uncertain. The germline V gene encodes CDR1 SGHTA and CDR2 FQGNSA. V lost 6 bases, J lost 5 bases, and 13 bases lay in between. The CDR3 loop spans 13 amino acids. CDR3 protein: CASSWKRGTEAFF. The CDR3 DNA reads TGTGCCAGCAGTTGGAAAAGAGGAACTGAAGCTTTCTTT.

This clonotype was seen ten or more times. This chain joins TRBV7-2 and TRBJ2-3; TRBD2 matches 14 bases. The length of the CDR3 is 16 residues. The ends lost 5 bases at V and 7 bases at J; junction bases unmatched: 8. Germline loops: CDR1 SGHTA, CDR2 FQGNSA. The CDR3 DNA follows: TGTGCCAGCAGCACCGGACTAGCGGGAGGATCCAATACGCAGTATTTT. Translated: CASSTGLAGGSNTQYF.

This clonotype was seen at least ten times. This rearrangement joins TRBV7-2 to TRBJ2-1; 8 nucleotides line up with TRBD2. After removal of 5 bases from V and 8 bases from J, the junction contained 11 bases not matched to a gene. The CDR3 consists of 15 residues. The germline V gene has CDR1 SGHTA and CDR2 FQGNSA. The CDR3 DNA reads TGTGCCAGCAGCAACTCCCGGGGACTAGGTTATGAGCAGTTCTTC. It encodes CASSNSRGLGYEQFF. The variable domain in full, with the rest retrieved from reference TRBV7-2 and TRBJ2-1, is GAGVSQSPSNKVTEKGKDVELRCDPISGHTALYWYRQSLGQGLEFLIYFQGNSAPDKSGLPSDRFSAERTGGSVSTLTIQRTQQEDSAVYLCASSNSRGLGYEQFFGPGTRLTVL.

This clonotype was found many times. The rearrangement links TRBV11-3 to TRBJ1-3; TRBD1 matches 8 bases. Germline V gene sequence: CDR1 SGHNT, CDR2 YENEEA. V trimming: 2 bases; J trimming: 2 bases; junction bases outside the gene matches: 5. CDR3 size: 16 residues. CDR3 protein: CASSLRHRGTGNTIYF. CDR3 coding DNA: TGTGCCAGCAGCTTACGCCACAGGGGGACTGGAAACACCATATATTTT.

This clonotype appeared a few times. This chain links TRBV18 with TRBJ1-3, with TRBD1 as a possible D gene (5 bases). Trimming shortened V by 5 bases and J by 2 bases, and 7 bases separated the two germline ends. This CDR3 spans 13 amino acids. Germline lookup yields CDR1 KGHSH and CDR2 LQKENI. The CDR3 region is CASSGTAGNTIYF. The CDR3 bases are TGTGCCAGCTCAGGGACGGCTGGAAACACCATATATTTT.